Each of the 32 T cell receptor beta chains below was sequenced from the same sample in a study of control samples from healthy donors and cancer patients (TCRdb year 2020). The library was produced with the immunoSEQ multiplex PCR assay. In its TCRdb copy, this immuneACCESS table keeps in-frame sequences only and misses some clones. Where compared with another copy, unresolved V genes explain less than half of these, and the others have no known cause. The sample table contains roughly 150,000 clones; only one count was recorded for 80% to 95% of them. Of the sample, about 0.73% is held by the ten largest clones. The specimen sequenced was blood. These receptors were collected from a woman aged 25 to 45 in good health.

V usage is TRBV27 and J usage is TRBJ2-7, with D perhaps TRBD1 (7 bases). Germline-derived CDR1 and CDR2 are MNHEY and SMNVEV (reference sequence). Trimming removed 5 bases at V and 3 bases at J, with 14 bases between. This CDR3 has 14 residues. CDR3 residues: CASSGGTDDYEQYF. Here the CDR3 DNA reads TGTGCCAGCAGTGGGGGGACAGACGACTACGAGCAGTACTTC.

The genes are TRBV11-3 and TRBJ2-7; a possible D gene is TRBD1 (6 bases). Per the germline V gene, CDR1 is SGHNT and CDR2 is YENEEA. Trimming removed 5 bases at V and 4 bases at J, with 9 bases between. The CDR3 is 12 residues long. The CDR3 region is CASSKQGYEQYF. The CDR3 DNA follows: TGTGCCAGCAGCAAACAGGGATACGAGCAGTACTTC.

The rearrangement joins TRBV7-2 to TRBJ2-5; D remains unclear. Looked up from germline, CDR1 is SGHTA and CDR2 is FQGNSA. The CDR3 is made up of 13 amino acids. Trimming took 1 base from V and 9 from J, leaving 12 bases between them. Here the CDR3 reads CASSLGPDWAQYF. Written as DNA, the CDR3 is TGTGCCAGCAGCTTAGGACCAGATTGGGCCCAGTACTTC.

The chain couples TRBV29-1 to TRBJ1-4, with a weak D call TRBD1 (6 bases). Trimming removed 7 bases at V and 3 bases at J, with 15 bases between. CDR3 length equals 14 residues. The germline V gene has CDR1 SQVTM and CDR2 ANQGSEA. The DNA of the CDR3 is TGCAGCGCCCTAGGGGGACAATCTAATGAAAAACTGTTTTTT. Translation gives CSALGGQSNEKLFF.

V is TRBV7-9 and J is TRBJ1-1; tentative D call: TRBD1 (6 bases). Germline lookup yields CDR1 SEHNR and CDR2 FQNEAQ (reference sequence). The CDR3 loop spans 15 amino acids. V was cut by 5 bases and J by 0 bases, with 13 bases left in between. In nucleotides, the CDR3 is TGTGCCAGCAGCCCGAGAGGGGGGCTGAACACTGAAGCTTTCTTT. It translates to CASSPRGGLNTEAFF.

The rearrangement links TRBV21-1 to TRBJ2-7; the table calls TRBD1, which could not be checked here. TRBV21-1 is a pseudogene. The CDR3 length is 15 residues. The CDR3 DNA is TGTGCCAGCAGCAAAGGGGTGGGGACAGCCTACGAGCAGTACTTC. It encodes CASSKGVGTAYEQYF.

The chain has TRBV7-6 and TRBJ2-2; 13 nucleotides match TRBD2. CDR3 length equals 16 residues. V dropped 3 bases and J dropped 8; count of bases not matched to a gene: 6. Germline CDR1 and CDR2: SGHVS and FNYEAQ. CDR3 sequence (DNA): TGTGCCAGCAGCTTCCGGACTAGCGGGAGTTGGGGGGAGCTGTTTTTT. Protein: CASSFRTSGSWGELFF.

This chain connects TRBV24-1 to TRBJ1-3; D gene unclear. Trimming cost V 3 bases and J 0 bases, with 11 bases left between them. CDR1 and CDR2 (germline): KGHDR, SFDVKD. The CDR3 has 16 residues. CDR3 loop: CATSDPSPDSGNTIYF. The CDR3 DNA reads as TGTGCCACCAGTGATCCCTCCCCTGACTCTGGAAACACCATATATTTT.

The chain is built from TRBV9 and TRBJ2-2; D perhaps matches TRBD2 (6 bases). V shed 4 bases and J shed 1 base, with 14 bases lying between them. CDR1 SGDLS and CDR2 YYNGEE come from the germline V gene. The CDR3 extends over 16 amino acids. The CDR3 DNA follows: TGTGCCAGCAGCCCCCGCGGCGGGGTGAACACCGGGGAGCTGTTTTTT. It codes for CASSPRGGVNTGELFF.

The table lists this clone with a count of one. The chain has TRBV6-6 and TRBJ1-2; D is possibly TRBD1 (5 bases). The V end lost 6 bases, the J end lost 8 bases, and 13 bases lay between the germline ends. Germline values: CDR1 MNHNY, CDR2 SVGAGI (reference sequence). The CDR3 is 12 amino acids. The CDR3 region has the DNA TGTGCCAGCAGCAATCAGGGAATCGGCTACACCTTC. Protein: CASSNQGIGYTF.

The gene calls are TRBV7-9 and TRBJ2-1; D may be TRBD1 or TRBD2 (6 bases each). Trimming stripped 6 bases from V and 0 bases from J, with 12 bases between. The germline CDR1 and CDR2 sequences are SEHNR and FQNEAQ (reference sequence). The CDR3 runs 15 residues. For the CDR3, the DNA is TGTGCCAGCAGGGCGGGACATATCTCCTACAATGAGCAGTTCTTC. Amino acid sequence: CASRAGHISYNEQFF.

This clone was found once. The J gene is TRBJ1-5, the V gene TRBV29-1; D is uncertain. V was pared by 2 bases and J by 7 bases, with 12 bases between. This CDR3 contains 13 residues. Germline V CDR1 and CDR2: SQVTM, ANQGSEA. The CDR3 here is CSVEPESGQPQHF. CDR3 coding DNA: TGCAGCGTTGAACCTGAATCCGGACAGCCCCAGCATTTT.

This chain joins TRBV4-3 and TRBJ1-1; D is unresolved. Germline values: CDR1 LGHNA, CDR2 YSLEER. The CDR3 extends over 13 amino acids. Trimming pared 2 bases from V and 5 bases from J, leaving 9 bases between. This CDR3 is CASSQIRETEAFF. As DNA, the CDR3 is TGCGCCAGCAGCCAAATCCGGGAAACTGAAGCTTTCTTT.

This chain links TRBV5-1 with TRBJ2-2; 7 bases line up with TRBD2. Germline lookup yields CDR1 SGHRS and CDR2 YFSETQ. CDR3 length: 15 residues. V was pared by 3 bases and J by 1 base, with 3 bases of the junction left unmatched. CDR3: CASSWGGQNTGELFF. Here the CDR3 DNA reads TGCGCCAGCAGCTGGGGGGGTCAGAACACCGGGGAGCTGTTTTTT.

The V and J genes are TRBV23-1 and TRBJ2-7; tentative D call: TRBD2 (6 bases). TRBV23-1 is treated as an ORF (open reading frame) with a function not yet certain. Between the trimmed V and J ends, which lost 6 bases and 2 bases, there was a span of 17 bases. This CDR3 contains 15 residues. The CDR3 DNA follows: TGCGCCAGCAGCCCTTCGGGGGATAATACCTACGAGCAGTACTTC. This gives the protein CASSPSGDNTYEQYF.

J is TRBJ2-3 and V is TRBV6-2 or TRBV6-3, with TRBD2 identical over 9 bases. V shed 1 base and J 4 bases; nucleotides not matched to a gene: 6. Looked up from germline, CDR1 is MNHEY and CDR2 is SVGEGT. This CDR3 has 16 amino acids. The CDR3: CASSYWREGPADTQYF. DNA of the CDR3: TGTGCCAGCAGTTACTGGCGGGAGGGCCCGGCAGATACGCAGTATTTT.

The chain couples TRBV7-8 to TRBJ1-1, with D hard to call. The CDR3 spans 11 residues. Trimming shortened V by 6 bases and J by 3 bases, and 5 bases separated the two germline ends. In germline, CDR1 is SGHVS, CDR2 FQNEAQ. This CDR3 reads CASRLDTEAFF. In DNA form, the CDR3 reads TGTGCCAGCAGATTGGACACTGAAGCTTTCTTT. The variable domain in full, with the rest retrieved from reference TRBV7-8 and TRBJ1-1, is GAGVSQSPRYKVAKRGQDVALRCDPISGHVSLFWYQQALGQGPEFLTYFQNEAQLDKSGLPSDRFFAERPEGSVSTLKIQRTQQEDSAVYLCASRLDTEAFFGQGTRLTVV.

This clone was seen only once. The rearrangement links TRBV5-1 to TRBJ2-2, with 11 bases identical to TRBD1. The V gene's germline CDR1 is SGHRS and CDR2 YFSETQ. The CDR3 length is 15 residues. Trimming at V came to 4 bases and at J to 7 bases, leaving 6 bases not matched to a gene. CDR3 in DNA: TGCGCCAGCAGCCCAGGGGACAGGGGGAACGGGGAGCTGTTTTTT. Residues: CASSPGDRGNGELFF.

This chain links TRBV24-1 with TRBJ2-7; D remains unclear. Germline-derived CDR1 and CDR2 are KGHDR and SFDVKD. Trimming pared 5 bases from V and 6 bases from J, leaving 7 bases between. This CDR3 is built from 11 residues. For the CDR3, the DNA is TGTGCCACCAGTGCATTGGGCGAGCAGTACTTC. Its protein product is CATSALGEQYF.

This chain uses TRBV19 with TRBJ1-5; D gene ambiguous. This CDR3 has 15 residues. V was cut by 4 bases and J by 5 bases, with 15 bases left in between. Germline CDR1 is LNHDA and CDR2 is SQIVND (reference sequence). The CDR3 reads CASSTAVRPDQPQHF. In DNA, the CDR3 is TGTGCCAGTAGTACCGCGGTCAGGCCAGATCAGCCCCAGCATTTT.

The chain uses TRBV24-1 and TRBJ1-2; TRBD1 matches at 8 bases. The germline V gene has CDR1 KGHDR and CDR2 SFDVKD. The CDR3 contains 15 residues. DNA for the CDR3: TGTGCACCTAGCAGGGGGCCTTTCCCCCTGGATGGCTACACCTTC. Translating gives CAPSRGPFPLDGYTF.

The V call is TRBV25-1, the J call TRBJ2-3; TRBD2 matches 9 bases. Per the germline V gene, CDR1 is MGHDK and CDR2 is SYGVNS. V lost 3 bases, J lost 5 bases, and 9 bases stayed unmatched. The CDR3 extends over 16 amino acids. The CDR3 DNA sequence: TGTGCCAGCAGTGATTGGCTAGCGGGACGAGGAGATACGCAGTATTTT. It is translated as CASSDWLAGRGDTQYF. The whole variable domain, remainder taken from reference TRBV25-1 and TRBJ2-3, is EADIYQTPRYLVIGTGKKITLECSQTMGHDKMYWYQQDPGMELHLIHYSYGVNSTEKGDLSSESTVSRIRTEHFPLTLESARPSHTSQYLCASSDWLAGRGDTQYFGPGTRLTVL.

The CDR3 loop reads CASSSDSDSTDTQYF. The DNA for the CDR3 is TGTGCCAGCTCGTCGGACAGTGACAGCACAGATACGCAGTATTTT. The rearrangement links TRBV18 to TRBJ2-3; possibly TRBD1 for D (6 bases). The germline V gene encodes CDR1 KGHSH and CDR2 LQKENI. The V gene lost 6 bases and the J gene lost 0 bases, with 13 bases spanning the gap. This CDR3 contains 15 residues.

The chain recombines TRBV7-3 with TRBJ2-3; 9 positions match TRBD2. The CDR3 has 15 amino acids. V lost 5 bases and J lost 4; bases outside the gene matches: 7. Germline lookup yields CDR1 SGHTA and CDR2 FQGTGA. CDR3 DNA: TGTGCCAGCAGCGTCGGGACTAGCTGGGCAGATACGCAGTATTTT. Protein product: CASSVGTSWADTQYF. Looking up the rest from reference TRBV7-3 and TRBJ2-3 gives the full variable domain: GAGVSQTPSNKVTEKGKYVELRCDPISGHTALYWYRQSLGQGPEFLIYFQGTGAADDSGLPNDRFFAVRPEGSVSTLKIQRTERGDSAVYLCASSVGTSWADTQYFGPGTRLTVL.

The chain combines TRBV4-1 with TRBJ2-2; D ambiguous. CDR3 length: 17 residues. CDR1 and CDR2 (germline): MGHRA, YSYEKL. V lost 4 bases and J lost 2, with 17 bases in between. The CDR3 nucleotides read TGCGCCAGCAGCCGGAACGACCGCTTACCTAACACCGGGGAGCTGTTTTTT. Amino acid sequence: CASSRNDRLPNTGELFF.

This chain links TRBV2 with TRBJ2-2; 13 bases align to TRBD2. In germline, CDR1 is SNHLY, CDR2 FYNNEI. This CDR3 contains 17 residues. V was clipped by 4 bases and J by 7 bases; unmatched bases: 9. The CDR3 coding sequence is TGTGCCAGCAGTGCAGGACTAGCGGGAGTCGGTGGCGGGGAGCTGTTTTTT. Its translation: CASSAGLAGVGGGELFF.

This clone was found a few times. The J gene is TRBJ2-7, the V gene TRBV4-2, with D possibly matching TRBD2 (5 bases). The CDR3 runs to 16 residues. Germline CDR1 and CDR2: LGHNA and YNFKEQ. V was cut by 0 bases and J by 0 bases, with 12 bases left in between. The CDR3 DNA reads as TGTGCCAGCAGCCAAGAGGGGAGCGCACCCTCCTACGAGCAGTACTTC. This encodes CASSQEGSAPSYEQYF.

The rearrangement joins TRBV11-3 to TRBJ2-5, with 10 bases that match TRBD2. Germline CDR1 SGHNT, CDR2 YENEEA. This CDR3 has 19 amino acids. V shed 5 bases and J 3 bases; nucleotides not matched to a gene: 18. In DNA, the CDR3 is TGTGCCAGCAGCGCCGGACTGGGCCTAGCGGGAGTCGGGGAAGAGACCCAGTACTTC. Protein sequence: CASSAGLGLAGVGEETQYF.

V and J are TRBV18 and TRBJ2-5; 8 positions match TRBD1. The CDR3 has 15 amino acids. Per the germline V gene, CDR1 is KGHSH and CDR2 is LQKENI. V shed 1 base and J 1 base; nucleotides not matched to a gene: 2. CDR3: CASSPQGQGQETQYF. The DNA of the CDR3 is TGTGCCAGCTCACCACAAGGACAGGGCCAAGAGACCCAGTACTTC. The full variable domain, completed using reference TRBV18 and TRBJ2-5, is NAGVMQNPRHLVRRRGQEARLRCSPMKGHSHVYWYRQLPEEGLKFMVYLQKENIIDESGMPKERFSAEFPKEGPSILRIQQVVRGDSAAYFCASSPQGQGQETQYFGPGTRLLVL.

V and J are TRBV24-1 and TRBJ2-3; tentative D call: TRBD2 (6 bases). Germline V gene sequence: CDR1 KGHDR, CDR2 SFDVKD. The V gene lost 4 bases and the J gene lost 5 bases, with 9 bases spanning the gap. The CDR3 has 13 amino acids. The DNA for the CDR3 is TGTGCCACCAGTGAGGAGGGAAGAGATACGCAGTATTTT. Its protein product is CATSEEGRDTQYF.

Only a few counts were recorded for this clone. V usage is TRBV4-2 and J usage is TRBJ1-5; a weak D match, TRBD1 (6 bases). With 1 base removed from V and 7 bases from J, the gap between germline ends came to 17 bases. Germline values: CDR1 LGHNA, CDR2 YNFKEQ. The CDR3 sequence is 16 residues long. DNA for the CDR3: TGTGCCAGCAGCCAAGTCGCCCAGGGGCGCGGACAGCCCCAGCATTTT. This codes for CASSQVAQGRGQPQHF.

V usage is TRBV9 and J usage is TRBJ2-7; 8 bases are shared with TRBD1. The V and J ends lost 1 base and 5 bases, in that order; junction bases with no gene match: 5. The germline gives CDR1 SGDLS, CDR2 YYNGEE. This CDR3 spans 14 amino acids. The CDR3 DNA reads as TGTGCCAGCAGCGTACAGGGGGCGTTCGACGAGCAGTACTTC. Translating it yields CASSVQGAFDEQYF.